This T cell receptor beta chain was found in a study of T-cell memory formation after mild COVID-19. Notes on the study in general: Pre-infection memory carried some responding clones, suggesting that cross-reactive memory joined. CD4+ contracting clones lay mainly in CM and EM, CD8+ ones in EMRA.

TCRdb reanalysed the 5' RACE reads using MiXCR and keeps one entry per CDR3 protein. Found here are some 410,000 distinct CDR3 sequences, 23% of them singletons; the top ten hold around 13%. Note on this clonotype: What it binds is unknown.

The source is an adult woman who had mild COVID-19 (a few samples of this study predate the infection). Cell type and time point are not known. Sample: PBMCs or a T cell subset sorted from them (not recorded which).

CDR3: CASSLWANTEAFF. For the CDR3, the DNA is TGTGCCAGCAGCTTATGGGCGAACACTGAAGCTTTCTTT. The chain combines TRBV7-6 with TRBJ1-1; D not certain. Germline V gene lookup returns CDR1 SGHVS and CDR2 FNYEAQ. The V and J ends lost 2 bases and 1 base respectively, with 5 bases between them. The CDR3 is 13 residues long.